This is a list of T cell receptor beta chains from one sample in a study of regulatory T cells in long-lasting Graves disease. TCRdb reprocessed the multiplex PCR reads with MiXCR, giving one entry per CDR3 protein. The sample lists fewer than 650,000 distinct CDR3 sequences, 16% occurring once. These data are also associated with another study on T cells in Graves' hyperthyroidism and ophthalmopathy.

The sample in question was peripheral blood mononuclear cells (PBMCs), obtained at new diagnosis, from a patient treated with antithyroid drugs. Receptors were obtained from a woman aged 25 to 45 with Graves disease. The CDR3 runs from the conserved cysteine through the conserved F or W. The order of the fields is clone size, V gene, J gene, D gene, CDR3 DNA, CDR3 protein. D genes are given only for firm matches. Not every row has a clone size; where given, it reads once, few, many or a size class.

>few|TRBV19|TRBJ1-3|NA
TGTGCCAGTACCTTCTCGGGGAGCTCTGGAAACACCATATATTTT
CASTFSGSSGNTIYF
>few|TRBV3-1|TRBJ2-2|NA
TGTGCCAGCAGACCAACGCACGGGGAGCTGTTTTTT
CASRPTHGELFF
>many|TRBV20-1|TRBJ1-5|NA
TGCAGTGCTAGAGATAAGGGAATTGGCAATCAGCCCCAGCATTTT
CSARDKGIGNQPQHF
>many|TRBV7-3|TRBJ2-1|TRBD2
TGTGCCAGCAGCCCCGGACTAGCGGTATACAATGAGCAGTTCTTC
CASSPGLAVYNEQFF
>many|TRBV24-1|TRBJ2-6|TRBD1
TGTGCCACCAGTCCTCGGACAGGGGAGACAGGGGCCAACGTCCTGACTTTC
CATSPRTGETGANVLTF
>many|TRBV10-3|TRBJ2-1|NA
TGTGCCATCAGTGAGACACTCAATGAGCAGTTCTTC
CAISETLNEQFF
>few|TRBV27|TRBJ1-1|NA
TGTGCCAGCAGTTTCGGGACAATGGGGACTGAAGCTTTCTTT
CASSFGTMGTEAFF
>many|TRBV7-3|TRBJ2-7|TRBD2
TGTGCCAGCAGCTTATTGGGAGGAGTAGCGGGAGGGGCCTACGAGCAGTACTTC
CASSLLGGVAGGAYEQYF
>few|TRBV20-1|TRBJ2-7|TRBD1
TGCAGTGCCGATAGGGGGCAGGGCTACGAGCAGTACTTC
CSADRGQGYEQYF
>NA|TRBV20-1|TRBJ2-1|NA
TGCAGCCCCGAGAGTTGGAACACCATCTACAATGAGCAGTTCTTC
CSPESWNTIYNEQFF
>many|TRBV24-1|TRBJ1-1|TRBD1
TGTGCCACCAGAGGACAGGGGGGCACTGAAGCTTTCTTT
CATRGQGGTEAFF
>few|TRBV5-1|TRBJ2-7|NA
TGCGCCAGCAGCTTTGAGCAGGGGGGTCCTGACGAGCAGTACTTC
CASSFEQGGPDEQYF